This is a list of T cell receptor beta chains from one sample in a study of shared clonotypes between healthy human individuals. Produced via immunoSEQ multiplex PCR; TCRdb's table is partial and in-frame only. The sample shows some 2.1 million clones, around 95% of them seen only once. Material: naive CD4+ T cells sorted from blood. The origin of the receptors is a man aged 18 to 35 in good health. CDR3s include the opening cysteine and the closing phenylalanine or tryptophan. The order of the fields is J gene, V gene, CDR3 protein.

j_gene: TRBJ2-5
v_gene: TRBV9
CDR3aa: CASSGAQARFPETQYF

j_gene: TRBJ1-1
v_gene: TRBV7-2
CDR3aa: CASSSPWGKNTEAFF

j_gene: TRBJ2-3
v_gene: TRBV30
CDR3aa: CAWSVLRTSGSTDTQYF

j_gene: TRBJ2-5
v_gene: TRBV7-9
CDR3aa: CASSLNTGPQETQYF

j_gene: TRBJ1-5
v_gene: TRBV6-1
CDR3aa: CASSVDLLMMGNQPQHF

j_gene: TRBJ2-3
v_gene: TRBV5-6
CDR3aa: CASSFWTSGSPDTQYF

j_gene: TRBJ1-1
v_gene: TRBV5-1
CDR3aa: CASSLTGAGNTEAFF

j_gene: TRBJ1-1
v_gene: TRBV18
CDR3aa: CASSPSDRLNTEAFF

j_gene: TRBJ2-3
v_gene: TRBV28
CDR3aa: CASSLWGESQSTDTQYF

j_gene: TRBJ1-4
v_gene: TRBV27
CDR3aa: CASSFGGAGKVEKLFF

j_gene: TRBJ2-1
v_gene: TRBV7-9
CDR3aa: CASSSPTGYNEQFF

j_gene: TRBJ2-3
v_gene: TRBV29-1
CDR3aa: CSISEGADTQYF

j_gene: TRBJ1-4
v_gene: TRBV5-1
CDR3aa: CASSRVAVATNEKLFF

j_gene: TRBJ2-7
v_gene: TRBV5-6
CDR3aa: CASSYTPTSYEQYF

j_gene: TRBJ2-7
v_gene: TRBV27
CDR3aa: CASSFQSTGVDEQYF

j_gene: TRBJ2-5
v_gene: TRBV19
CDR3aa: CASSSLGETQYF

j_gene: TRBJ1-3
v_gene: TRBV6-6
CDR3aa: CASSLNTIYF

j_gene: TRBJ2-4
v_gene: TRBV5-1
CDR3aa: CASSGVSKNIQYF

j_gene: TRBJ2-7
v_gene: TRBV10-3
CDR3aa: CAISDRGSYEQYF

j_gene: TRBJ2-7
v_gene: TRBV6-5
CDR3aa: CATRQAISYEQYF